The 20 T cell receptor beta chains below come from one sample, sequenced in a study of blood T cell repertoires in COVID-19. Here immunoSEQ multiplex PCR was the method, and the copy in TCRdb shows in-frame clones only, minus some. The table has 95,000 to 110,000 clones, approximately 87% seen once. The specimen sequenced was peripheral blood. The source of these receptors is a human donor in a cohort sampled during active or convalescent COVID-19.

The J gene is TRBJ1-2, the V gene TRBV11-2; D remains ambiguous. The CDR3 is 13 amino acids. Germline V lookup: CDR1 SGHAT, CDR2 FQNNGV. Trimming took off 4 bases at V and 3 bases at J, with 9 bases between the two ends. The CDR3, as DNA: TGTGCCAGCAGCTCTAGCGGTTACTATGGCTACACCTTC. It encodes CASSSSGYYGYTF.

The CDR3 loop reads CASSVLGGHEQYF. The CDR3 DNA is TGCGCCAGCAGCGTCTTGGGAGGACACGAGCAGTACTTC. V and J are TRBV5-1 and TRBJ2-7; weak D call: TRBD2 (6 bases). This CDR3 has 13 amino acids. With 4 bases removed from V and 5 bases from J, the gap between germline ends came to 13 bases. Germline V gene sequence: CDR1 SGHRS, CDR2 YFSETQ. The variable domain in full, with the rest retrieved from reference TRBV5-1 and TRBJ2-7, is KAGVTQTPRYLIKTRGQQVTLSCSPISGHRSVSWYQQTPGQGLQFLFEYFSETQRNKGNFPGRFSGRQFSNSRSEMNVSTLELGDSALYLCASSVLGGHEQYFGPGTRLTVT.

The chain recombines TRBV10-2 with TRBJ1-5; tentatively, D is TRBD1 (5 bases). From germline, CDR1 is WSHSY and CDR2 SAAADI. The CDR3 spans 14 residues. Trimming pared 3 bases from V and 7 bases from J, leaving 13 bases between. The DNA for the CDR3 is TGCGCCAGCAGTGAACCAGGGTCCGAGCAGCCCCAGCATTTT. It codes for CASSEPGSEQPQHF.

The chain couples TRBV4-1 to TRBJ2-2; D is ambiguous. The germline gives CDR1 MGHRA, CDR2 YSYEKL. This CDR3 spans 14 amino acids. Deletions cut 1 base from V and 2 bases from J, with 5 bases between. The CDR3 protein is CASSQGSNTGELFF. CDR3 coding DNA: TGCGCCAGCAGCCAAGGGAGCAACACCGGGGAGCTGTTTTTT.

The chain's CDR3 is CASSLGIGRGQYF. In DNA form, the CDR3 reads TGTGCCAGCAGTTTAGGGATCGGACGGGGACAGTACTTC. The gene calls are TRBV12-3 or TRBV12-4 and TRBJ2-7; weak D call: TRBD2 (5 bases). V dropped 1 base and J dropped 10 bases, with 14 bases sitting between them. The CDR3 extends over 13 amino acids.

The chain has TRBV6-4 and TRBJ2-1, with a possible D match to TRBD1 (10 bases). CDR1 and CDR2 from the germline V gene are MRHNA and SNTAGT. The CDR3 covers 13 residues. V lost 4 bases and J lost 14, with 18 bases in between. CDR3 protein: CASSAAGGTGEFF. The CDR3 bases are TGTGCCAGCAGTGCCGCGGGGGGGACAGGGGAGTTCTTC.

The rearrangement uses TRBV10-2 and TRBJ1-3; 7 bases line up with TRBD1. Germline V gene sequence: CDR1 WSHSY, CDR2 SAAADI. The CDR3 spans 14 residues. Trimming took 4 bases from V and 2 from J; bases not matched to a gene: 2. Written as DNA, the CDR3 is TGCGCCAGCAGTGGACAGGGCCCTGGAAACACCATATATTTT. Residues: CASSGQGPGNTIYF.

The V call is TRBV14, the J call TRBJ2-7; D is possibly TRBD2 (5 bases). Germline V gives CDR1 SGHDN, CDR2 FVKESK. The germline V and J ends were trimmed by 4 bases and 3 bases, with 13 bases remaining between them. The CDR3 is 14 amino acids. CDR3 bases: TGTGCCAGCAGCCCGAACGACTACAACTACGAGCAGTACTTC. It specifies CASSPNDYNYEQYF.

This chain connects TRBV7-2 to TRBJ1-2; maybe TRBD1 (6 bases). Trimming removed 4 bases at V and 2 bases at J, with 14 bases between. The length of the CDR3 is 15 residues. Germline values: CDR1 SGHTA, CDR2 FQGNSA. In DNA form, the CDR3 reads TGTGCCAGCAGCTCCGACAGGACGCGGAACTATGGCTACACCTTC. This gives the protein CASSSDRTRNYGYTF. The entire variable domain, with the rest obtained from reference TRBV7-2 and TRBJ1-2, is as follows: GAGVSQSPSNKVTEKGKDVELRCDPISGHTALYWYRQSLGQGLEFLIYFQGNSAPDKSGLPSDRFSAERTGGSVSTLTIQRTQQEDSAVYLCASSSDRTRNYGYTFGSGTRLTVV.

This clone was recorded once. The chain uses TRBV11-2 and TRBJ1-6; weak D call: TRBD1 (6 bases). Germline CDR1 reads SGHAT; CDR2 reads FQNNGV. Trimming removed 4 bases at V and 8 bases at J, with 15 bases between. CDR3 length: 15 amino acids. Written as DNA, the CDR3 is TGTGCCAGCAGCTCCACGGGACAATTACATTCACCCCTCCACTTT. Protein: CASSSTGQLHSPLHF.

This clone is a singleton in its sample. CDR3 DNA sequence: TGTGCCAGCACCCACCGGAGGACCGCCGGGGAGCTGTTTTTT. Amino acids: CASTHRRTAGELFF. The V gene is TRBV11-2, the J gene TRBJ2-2, with D possibly TRBD2 on 5 matching bases. V was cut by 7 bases and J by 6 bases, with 15 bases left in between. Germline CDR1 reads SGHAT; CDR2 reads FQNNGV. This CDR3 has 14 residues.

The chain joins TRBV10-2 to TRBJ2-5, with no clear D. The CDR3 runs to 11 residues. Trimming cost V 6 bases and J 3 bases, with 5 bases left between them. Germline V gene sequence: CDR1 WSHSY, CDR2 SAAADI. CDR3 residues: CASSGKETQYF. CDR3 nucleotide sequence: TGCGCCAGCAGCGGTAAAGAGACCCAGTACTTC.

The chain is built from TRBV7-2 and TRBJ1-2, with 9 bases aligning to TRBD1. This CDR3 comprises 19 residues. Germline V CDR1 and CDR2: SGHTA, FQGNSA. V was clipped by 3 bases and J by 4 bases; unmatched bases: 18. The CDR3 coding sequence is TGTGCCAGCAGCTTCCAGACAGGGGGACTACCGAATAATCGCTATGGCTACACCTTC. Protein sequence: CASSFQTGGLPNNRYGYTF.

This sequence joins TRBV12-5 and TRBJ2-2; no clear D. The CDR3 loop spans 15 amino acids. Germline V gene lookup returns CDR1 LGHNT and CDR2 FRNRAP. Between the trimmed V and J ends, which lost 1 base and 4 bases, there was a span of 10 bases. CDR3 sequence: CASGLAWAVTGELFF. DNA of the CDR3: TGTGCTAGTGGTTTGGCCTGGGCCGTCACCGGGGAGCTGTTTTTT.

Written as DNA, the CDR3 is TGCGCCAGCAGCTTGGATCCAGGGGTAGGAGAGACCCAGTACTTC. Its translation is CASSLDPGVGETQYF. The chain employs TRBV5-1 and TRBJ2-5, with D tentatively TRBD1 (6 bases). There are 15 residues in the CDR3. Germline CDR1 reads SGHRS; CDR2 reads YFSETQ. V lost 0 bases and J 4 bases, leaving 13 bases between the germline ends. The complete variable domain, with remaining parts taken from reference TRBV5-1 and TRBJ2-5, reads KAGVTQTPRYLIKTRGQQVTLSCSPISGHRSVSWYQQTPGQGLQFLFEYFSETQRNKGNFPGRFSGRQFSNSRSEMNVSTLELGDSALYLCASSLDPGVGETQYFGPGTRLLVL.

The V gene is TRBV1, the J gene TRBJ1-6. TRBV1 is a recognized pseudogene. There are 9 residues in the CDR3. CDR3 sequence (DNA): TGCACCAGCAGCCGCGGACTCCACTTT. Translating gives CTSSRGLHF.

CDR3 DNA: TGCAGTGCTAGTAAGGGGATGGGTCAGCCCCAGCATTTT. This gives the protein CSASKGMGQPQHF. This chain uses TRBV20-1 with TRBJ1-5, with TRBD1 as a possible D gene (5 bases). Germline V CDR1 and CDR2: DFQATT, SNEGSKA (reference sequence). The CDR3 runs to 13 residues. The germline V and J ends were trimmed by 3 bases and 6 bases, with 12 bases remaining between them.

The CDR3 protein is CASSRRDTSGYTF. Here the CDR3 DNA reads TGTGCCAGCAGTCGCAGGGATACGAGTGGCTACACCTTC. This rearrangement joins TRBV6-6 to TRBJ1-2; D might be TRBD1 (5 bases). Germline lookup yields CDR1 MNHNY and CDR2 SVGAGI (reference sequence). The CDR3 covers 13 residues. V gave up 5 bases and J gave up 7 bases, with 14 bases separating them.

This clone was detected only a few times. This chain connects TRBV19 to TRBJ2-3; possible D gene TRBD1, 9 bases. With 3 bases removed from V and 2 bases from J, the gap between germline ends came to 15 bases. Germline V lookup: CDR1 LNHDA, CDR2 SQIVND (reference sequence). CDR3 length equals 16 residues. The CDR3 sequence: CASSIGRDRDTDTQYF. CDR3 nucleotides: TGTGCCAGTAGTATCGGGAGGGACAGGGACACAGATACGCAGTATTTT.

The rearrangement links TRBV11-3 to TRBJ1-2; 7 nucleotides align to TRBD1. CDR3 size: 13 residues. The V and J ends lost 6 bases and 8 bases, in that order; junction bases with no gene match: 9. In germline, CDR1 is SGHNT, CDR2 YENEEA. The DNA of the CDR3 is TGTGCCAGCAGTTCTGACAGGGTAGGCGGCTACACCTTC. This sequence encodes CASSSDRVGGYTF. Full variable domain (rest looked up from reference TRBV11-3 and TRBJ1-2): EAGVVQSPRYKIIEKKQPVAFWCNPISGHNTLYWYLQNLGQGPELLIRYENEEAVDDSQLPKDRFSAERLKGVDSTLKIQPAELGDSAVYLCASSSDRVGGYTFGSGTRLTVV.